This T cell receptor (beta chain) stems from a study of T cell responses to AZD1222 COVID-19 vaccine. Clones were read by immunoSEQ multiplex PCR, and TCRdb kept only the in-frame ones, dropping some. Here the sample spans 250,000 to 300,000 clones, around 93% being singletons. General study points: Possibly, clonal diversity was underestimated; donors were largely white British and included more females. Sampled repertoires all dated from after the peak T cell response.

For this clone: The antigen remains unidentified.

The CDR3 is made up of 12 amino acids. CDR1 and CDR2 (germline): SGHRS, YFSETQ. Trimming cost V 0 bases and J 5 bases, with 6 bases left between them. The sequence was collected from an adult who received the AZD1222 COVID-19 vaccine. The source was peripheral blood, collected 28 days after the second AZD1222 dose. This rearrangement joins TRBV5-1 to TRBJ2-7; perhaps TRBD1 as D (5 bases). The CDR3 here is CASSLGRDEQYF. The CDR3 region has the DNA TGCGCCAGCAGCTTGGGCAGGGACGAGCAGTACTTC.